A selection of T cell receptor beta chains follows, all from one sample in a study of blood T cell repertoires in COVID-19. The protocol was immunoSEQ multiplex PCR, while the TCRdb copy is restricted to in-frame clones and leaves out a portion. The table lists 120,000 to 150,000 clones, approximately 84% of them singletons. The sample consisted of peripheral blood. Source of these receptors: a human donor with acute or convalescent COVID-19. The donor label of this sample is uncertain. The CDR3 runs from the conserved cysteine through the conserved F or W. The D gene is left open where the match is weak. Size tells how often a clone was seen (once, few, many) or the class of an expanded clone, and some rows leave it out.

clone_size j_call v_call d_call cdr3_nt cdr3_aa
NA TRBJ1-2 TRBV4-2 NA TGTGCCAGCAGCCAAGGACAGAACGACTACACCTTC CASSQGQNDYTF
NA TRBJ1-1 TRBV18 NA TGTGCCAGCTCACCTCTCTCAGGGTTAACTGAAGCTTTCTTT CASSPLSGLTEAFF
NA TRBJ1-2 TRBV24-1 NA TGTGCCACCAGTGACACCCAGGATGGCTACACCTTC CATSDTQDGYTF
NA TRBJ2-7 TRBV28 TRBD1 TGTGCCAGCAGTTTAAGGGACAGTGCCTACAAGCAGTACTTC CASSLRDSAYKQYF
NA TRBJ2-5 TRBV19 NA TGTGCCAGTAGTATACAGGAGACCCAGTACTTC CASSIQETQYF
NA TRBJ2-3 TRBV2 TRBD2 TGTGCCAGCAGTGTCTATAGCGGGGGGGGCGCAGATACGCAGTATTTT CASSVYSGGGADTQYF
NA TRBJ1-1 TRBV6-5 NA TGTGCCAGCAACGTGGGCCAAGGGAGGACTGAAGCTTTCTTT CASNVGQGRTEAFF
NA TRBJ1-1 TRBV29-1 NA TGCAGCGTTGCCAATCCGACCGACAAATCCGCTGAAGCTTTCTTT CSVANPTDKSAEAFF
NA TRBJ1-6 TRBV11-2 TRBD1 TGTGCCAGCAGCCCCACAGGGGGCGCATCCTATAATTCACCCCTCCACTTT CASSPTGGASYNSPLHF
NA TRBJ1-4 TRBV3-1/TRBV3-2 NA TGTGCCAGCAGCCGTCGACAGGCTAATGAAAAACTGTTTTTT CASSRRQANEKLFF
NA TRBJ1-3 TRBV2 TRBD1 TGTGCCAGCAGACAGGGGGTATCGGGTGGAAACACCATATATTTT CASRQGVSGGNTIYF
NA TRBJ2-6 TRBV30 NA TGTGCCTGGATACGGCGGCGCGGGGGCCTGTCGGGGGCCAACGTCCTGACTTTC CAWIRRRGGLSGANVLTF
NA TRBJ1-2 TRBV5-4 NA TGTGCCAGCAGCTTGGTGGGCAGGGCGGGGTATGGCTACACCTTC CASSLVGRAGYGYTF
NA TRBJ2-1 TRBV18 TRBD1 TGTGCCGCGGGACAGGGGGCTGATGAGCAGTTCTTC CAAGQGADEQFF
NA TRBJ1-2 TRBV7-2 TRBD1 TGTGCCAGCAGCTTAAGTCCATGGGGACAGGGGAACTATGGCTACACCTTC CASSLSPWGQGNYGYTF
NA TRBJ2-3 TRBV5-3 TRBD1 TGTGCCAGAAGCTTTACCGACAGGGCTTATCCCACAGATACGCAGTATTTT CARSFTDRAYPTDTQYF
NA TRBJ1-1 TRBV20-1 TRBD1 TGCAGTGCAAAGGACAGGGCAGCTTTCTTT CSAKDRAAFF
once TRBJ1-1 TRBV5-4 TRBD1 TGTGCCAGCACCATCTCTCGGGACAGGGTTTTTCGAACTGAAGCTTTCTTT CASTISRDRVFRTEAFF
NA TRBJ1-1 TRBV12-3/TRBV12-4 NA TGTGCCAGCAGTTTCTCTGGGACAACTGAAGCTTTCTTT CASSFSGTTEAFF
NA TRBJ2-3 TRBV4-3 TRBD1 TGCGCCAGCAGCCAACGTGACAGGGACACAGATACGCAGTATTTT CASSQRDRDTDTQYF
NA TRBJ1-6 TRBV28 NA TGTGCCAGCAGTATCCCGGGGATAAACCACTATAATTCACCCCTCCACTTT CASSIPGINHYNSPLHF
NA TRBJ1-4 TRBV19 NA TGTGCCAGTAACCTACCAGGGATGAATGAAAAACTGTTTTTT CASNLPGMNEKLFF
NA TRBJ1-2 TRBV7-9 NA TGTGCCAGCAGCCAAGGGGAGGGAGATGGCTACACCTTC CASSQGEGDGYTF
NA TRBJ1-1 TRBV6-6 NA TGTGCCAGCAGTTACCCAGGGGCGAGCACTGAAGCTTTCTTT CASSYPGASTEAFF
few TRBJ1-1 TRBV12-3/TRBV12-4 TRBD1 TGTGCCAGCAGATACAGGGGGGACACTGAAGCTTTCTTT CASRYRGDTEAFF
NA TRBJ1-2 TRBV4-2 TRBD1 TGTGCCAGCAGCCAAGCCGGACAGGGCTATGGCTACACCTTC CASSQAGQGYGYTF
few TRBJ1-1 TRBV18 TRBD1 TGTGCCAGCTCACCTCCGGGACAGGGGGCGATGAACACTGAAGCTTTCTTT CASSPPGQGAMNTEAFF
once TRBJ1-2 TRBV28 TRBD1 TGTGCCAGCAGTTCCAGGGGGAACTATGGCTACACCTTC CASSSRGNYGYTF
few TRBJ1-2 TRBV30 NA TGTGCCTGGAGTTGGGGGGGTCCAGGAGGCTACACCTTC CAWSWGGPGGYTF
once TRBJ2-5 TRBV28 TRBD1 TGTGCCAGCAGTTCGGGACAGAGGACAGAGACCCAGTACTTC CASSSGQRTETQYF
NA TRBJ1-3 TRBV5-4 NA TGTGCCAGCAGCTTGGACAGGGGAAACACCATATATTTT CASSLDRGNTIYF
NA TRBJ1-2 TRBV29-1 NA TGCAGCGCCTCTGACAGTGGTCCTGGCTACACCTTC CSASDSGPGYTF
NA TRBJ2-1 TRBV3-1/TRBV3-2 NA TGTGCCAGCAGCCAAGCTACTCACTTTGAGCAGTTCTTC CASSQATHFEQFF
NA TRBJ1-2 TRBV14 NA TGTGCCAGCAGCCAAGAAACAGGAAGTGGGTATGGCTACACCTTC CASSQETGSGYGYTF
NA TRBJ2-5 TRBV30 TRBD2 TGTGCCTGGAGTGTTGGACTAGCGGGGGTCCAAGAGACCCAGTACTTC CAWSVGLAGVQETQYF
NA TRBJ2-2 TRBV6-5 NA TGTGCCAGCAGTTCCGACAGGAGAGACACCGGGGAGCTGTTTTTT CASSSDRRDTGELFF
NA TRBJ2-3 TRBV18 TRBD2 TGTGCCAGCTCATCCGGGACTAGCGGGGGGGCGGCAGATACGCAGTATTTT CASSSGTSGGAADTQYF
NA TRBJ1-1 TRBV5-1 NA TGCGCCACCTCAGGGGCCCCTGGTAACACTGAAGCTTTCTTT CATSGAPGNTEAFF
NA TRBJ1-5 TRBV6-5 NA TGTGCCAGCAGTTCTCCTACAGGGAAAGGTGGCCAGCCCCAGCATTTT CASSSPTGKGGQPQHF
NA TRBJ2-6 TRBV7-2 NA TGTGCCAGCAGCCCATTCGGGGGGCTAGGGGCCAACGTCCTGACTTTC CASSPFGGLGANVLTF
once TRBJ2-2 TRBV9 NA TGTGCCAGCAGCGAAGAGGGACTGCTCACCGGGGAGCTGTTTTTT CASSEEGLLTGELFF
NA TRBJ1-2 TRBV24-1 TRBD1 TGTGCCACCAGTGACCCAGGACAGGGGAGTTTGCGCGGCTACACCTTC CATSDPGQGSLRGYTF
NA TRBJ1-1 TRBV7-2 TRBD1 TGTGCCAGCAGTTACACAGGGGTCACTGAAGCTTTCTTT CASSYTGVTEAFF
NA TRBJ1-2 TRBV7-6 NA TGTGCCAGCAGCCAAGCACCAGGGGAGGGAGGCTACACCTTC CASSQAPGEGGYTF
NA TRBJ1-1 TRBV7-9 NA TGTGCCAGCAGCTTAGCTCGCACACGGGACACTGAAGCTTTCTTT CASSLARTRDTEAFF
NA TRBJ2-7 TRBV6-2/TRBV6-3 NA TGTGCCAGCAGTTACTCCGGGAGGCGGGACAGGATAAAGTTC CASSYSGRRDRIKF
NA TRBJ2-3 TRBV3-1/TRBV3-2 TRBD2 TGTGCCAGCCAGGGACTAGCAGCAGATACGCAGTATTTT CASQGLAADTQYF
once TRBJ2-1 TRBV11-3 TRBD2 TGTGCCAGCAGCTTAGGGGGGACTAGCGGGGTCAATGAGCAGTTCTTC CASSLGGTSGVNEQFF
NA TRBJ1-4 TRBV25-1 NA TGTGCCAGCAGTGAATGGGGCGGGGGCGATTACGAAAAACTGTTTTTT CASSEWGGGDYEKLFF
NA TRBJ1-1 TRBV4-1 NA TGCGCCAGCAGCGAAACTGGCGGGGTGTCCCCGAACACTGAAGCTTTCTTT CASSETGGVSPNTEAFF
NA TRBJ2-3 TRBV18 NA TGTGCCAGCTCACCAAAGTATACTAGCACAGATACGCAGTATTTT CASSPKYTSTDTQYF
NA TRBJ2-1 TRBV6-5 TRBD1 TGTGCCAGCCGGGACAGGGGTGTAGGTGAGCAGTTCTTC CASRDRGVGEQFF
NA TRBJ2-1 TRBV7-3 NA TGTGCCAGCAGCTCGACAAATAACAATGAGCAGTTCTTC CASSSTNNNEQFF
few TRBJ2-1 TRBV7-2 TRBD2 TGTGCCAGCAGCTTAGCCCTAGCGGGAGGGTATGAGCAGTTCTTC CASSLALAGGYEQFF